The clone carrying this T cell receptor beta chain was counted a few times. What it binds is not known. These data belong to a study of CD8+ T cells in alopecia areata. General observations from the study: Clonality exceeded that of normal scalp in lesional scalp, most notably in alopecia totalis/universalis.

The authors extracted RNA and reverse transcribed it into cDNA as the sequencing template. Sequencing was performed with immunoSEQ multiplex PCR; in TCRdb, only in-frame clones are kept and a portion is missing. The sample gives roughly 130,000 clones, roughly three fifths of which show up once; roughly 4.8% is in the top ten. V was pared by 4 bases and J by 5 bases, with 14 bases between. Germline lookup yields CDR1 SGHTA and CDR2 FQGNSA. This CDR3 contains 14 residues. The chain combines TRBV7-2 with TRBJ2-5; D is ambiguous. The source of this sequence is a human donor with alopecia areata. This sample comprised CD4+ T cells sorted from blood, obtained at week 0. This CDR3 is CASSYSGGEETQYF. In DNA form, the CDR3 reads TGTGCCAGCAGCTATTCGGGCGGAGAGGAGACCCAGTACTTC.